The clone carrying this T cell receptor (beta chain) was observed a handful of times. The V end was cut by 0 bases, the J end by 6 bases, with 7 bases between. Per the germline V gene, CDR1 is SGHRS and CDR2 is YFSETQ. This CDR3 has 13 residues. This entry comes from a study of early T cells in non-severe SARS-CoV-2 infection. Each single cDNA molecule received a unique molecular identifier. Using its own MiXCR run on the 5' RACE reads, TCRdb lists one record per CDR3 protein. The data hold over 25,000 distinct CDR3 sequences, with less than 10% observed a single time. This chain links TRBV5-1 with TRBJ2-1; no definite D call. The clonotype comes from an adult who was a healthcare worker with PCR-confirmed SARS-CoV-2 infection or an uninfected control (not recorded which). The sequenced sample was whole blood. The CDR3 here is CASSLGTSNEQFF. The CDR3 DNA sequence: TGCGCCAGCAGCTTGGGAACGAGCAATGAGCAGTTCTTC.